This passage covers 16 T cell receptor beta chains from one sample sequenced in a study of T cells in tuberculosis. Here immunoSEQ multiplex PCR was the method, and the copy in TCRdb shows in-frame clones only, minus some. The sample lists approximately 30,000 clones; around 90% were seen once. The time point is: new active TB diagnosis, blood taken before or within 7 days of starting treatment. Sequences were derived from PBMCs, sampled at tuberculosis diagnosis. The receptors here all came from an adult with tuberculosis.

This clone was seen once. This chain's CDR3 is CASSLSGSGDTQYF. In nucleotides, the CDR3 is TGTGCCAGCAGCTTGAGCGGGAGTGGGGATACGCAGTATTTT. V gene TRBV5-4 combines with J gene TRBJ2-3; 8 nucleotides align to TRBD2. The J segment lost 6 bases and the V segment lost 1 base, leaving 4 bases of the junction unmatched. Germline CDR1 is SGHNT and CDR2 is YYREEE (reference sequence). The CDR3 loop spans 14 amino acids.

The chain carries TRBV7-2 and TRBJ2-1, with 12 bases identical to TRBD2. V lost 5 bases and J lost 8; bases outside the gene matches: 7. CDR3 length: 15 amino acids. Germline V gene sequence: CDR1 SGHTA, CDR2 FQGNSA. CDR3 protein: CASSIASGRGDEQFF. For the CDR3, the DNA is TGTGCCAGCAGCATCGCTAGCGGGAGGGGAGATGAGCAGTTCTTC.

The genes are TRBV9 and TRBJ1-1, with 7 bases matching TRBD1. J lost 4 bases, V lost 0 bases, and 6 bases had no gene match. The CDR3 has 15 residues. CDR1 is SGDLS and CDR2 is YYNGEE in the germline V gene. DNA of the CDR3: TGTGCCAGCAGCGTAGAACTCAGGGGGAGCACTGAAGCTTTCTTT. Amino acid sequence: CASSVELRGSTEAFF.

The genes are TRBV19 and TRBJ2-5; 9 bases line up with TRBD2. V was pared by 4 bases and J by 9 bases, with 12 bases of the junction left unmatched. The CDR3 runs 15 residues. The germline V gene has CDR1 LNHDA and CDR2 SQIVND (reference sequence). The CDR3 sequence is CASSTPSGAPKPQYF. In nucleotides, the CDR3 is TGTGCCAGTAGTACCCCTAGCGGGGCGCCTAAACCCCAGTACTTC. Supplemented by reference TRBV19 and TRBJ2-5, the full variable domain reads DGGITQSPKYLFRKEGQNVTLSCEQNLNHDAMYWYRQDPGQGLRLIYYSQIVNDFQKGDIAEGYSVSREKKESFPLTVTSAQKNPTAFYLCASSTPSGAPKPQYFGPGTRLLVL.

V is TRBV19 and J is TRBJ2-5, with 9 bases matching TRBD2. J gave up 1 base and V 5 bases, and 8 bases lay outside the gene matches. The CDR3 consists of 16 residues. Looked up from germline, CDR1 is LNHDA and CDR2 is SQIVND (reference sequence). The chain's CDR3 is CASSARTSAFQETQYF. CDR3 DNA sequence: TGTGCCAGTAGTGCACGGACTAGCGCATTCCAAGAGACCCAGTACTTC.

V and J are TRBV4-1 and TRBJ1-1; no clear D. The germline V gene encodes CDR1 MGHRA and CDR2 YSYEKL. The V end lost 1 base, the J end lost 1 base, and 10 bases lay between the germline ends. The CDR3 is made up of 15 amino acids. CDR3 region: CASSQGNSQNTEAFF. In nucleotides, the CDR3 is TGCGCCAGCAGCCAAGGTAACAGCCAGAACACTGAAGCTTTCTTT.

V usage is TRBV6-1 and J usage is TRBJ2-3, with D tentatively TRBD2 (5 bases). The CDR3 runs 13 residues. Trimming stripped 4 bases from V and 12 bases from J, with 17 bases between. Germline CDR1 is MNHNS and CDR2 is SASEGT. CDR3 in amino acids: CASSAGVEGLQYF. In DNA, the CDR3 is TGTGCCAGCAGTGCCGGCGTAGAGGGCCTACAGTATTTT.

This chain connects TRBV21-1 to TRBJ1-5. TRBV21-1 is a pseudogene. The CDR3 contains 16 residues. The CDR3: CASSKPRVLYEQPQHF. In nucleotides, the CDR3 is TGTGCCAGCAGCAAACCCCGGGTCTTATACGAGCAGCCCCAGCATTTT.

V gene TRBV5-6 combines with J gene TRBJ1-5; a weak D match, TRBD1 (5 bases). CDR3 length: 15 residues. Trimming took off 4 bases at V and 1 base at J, with 12 bases between the two ends. Germline V gene lookup returns CDR1 SGHDT and CDR2 YYEEEE. The CDR3: CASSRIGQSNQPQHF. The CDR3 DNA reads TGTGCCAGCAGCCGCATAGGACAAAGCAATCAGCCCCAGCATTTT.

The chain employs TRBV11-3 and TRBJ2-3, with D possibly matching TRBD2 (5 bases). V dropped 5 bases and J dropped 6 bases, with 9 bases sitting between them. CDR3 length equals 12 residues. Germline V gene data show CDR1 as SGHNT and CDR2 as YENEEA. DNA of the CDR3: TGTGCCAGCAGCGGCCGAGGGGATACGCAGTATTTT. Its protein is CASSGRGDTQYF.

The CDR3, as DNA: TGTGCCAGTAGTATAGTAGGCGGAACTGAAGCTTTCTTT. This encodes CASSIVGGTEAFF. The V gene is TRBV19, the J gene TRBJ1-1; D gene unclear. This CDR3 is built from 13 residues. V was shortened by 1 base and J by 5 bases, with 8 bases between the two germline ends. Germline values: CDR1 LNHDA, CDR2 SQIVND (reference sequence).

The chain has TRBV20-1 and TRBJ2-5, with a tentative D call TRBD2 (5 bases). This CDR3 spans 11 amino acids. Trimming shortened V by 6 bases and J by 9 bases, and 14 bases separated the two germline ends. Germline lookup yields CDR1 DFQATT and CDR2 SNEGSKA (reference sequence). CDR3 region: CSAPGSLAQYF. In nucleotides, the CDR3 is TGCAGTGCCCCGGGGTCTCTGGCCCAGTACTTC.

The chain recombines TRBV27 with TRBJ1-3, with D possibly TRBD1 on 6 matching bases. Germline lookup yields CDR1 MNHEY and CDR2 SMNVEV (reference sequence). V was pared by 3 bases and J by 4 bases, with 16 bases between. The CDR3 spans 16 residues. The CDR3 loop reads CASSFTPRGSGNTIYF. CDR3 DNA sequence: TGTGCCAGCAGTTTTACCCCCAGGGGATCAGGAAACACCATATATTTT.

This rearrangement joins TRBV19 to TRBJ1-1; the D gene is possibly TRBD1 (6 bases). The germline V gene has CDR1 LNHDA and CDR2 SQIVND (reference sequence). There are 15 residues in the CDR3. Trimming cost V 5 bases and J 6 bases, with 19 bases left between them. CDR3: CASSGRGQIDPEAFF. Here the CDR3 DNA reads TGTGCCAGTAGTGGGCGTGGACAGATAGACCCTGAAGCTTTCTTT.

The gene calls are TRBV5-1 and TRBJ1-2; the match to TRBD1 covers 7 bases. The CDR3 covers 16 residues. J lost 0 bases, V lost 5 bases, and 10 bases had no gene match. The germline gives CDR1 SGHRS, CDR2 YFSETQ. DNA of the CDR3: TGCGCCAGCAGATTCCTAGTGGGACAGCCTAACTATGGCTACACCTTC. The encoded protein is CASRFLVGQPNYGYTF.

The chain employs TRBV19 and TRBJ2-1; 9 bases agree with TRBD1. Germline CDR1 LNHDA, CDR2 SQIVND (reference sequence). The CDR3 is made up of 14 amino acids. V shed 5 bases, J shed 4 bases, and the junction held 3 bases outside the gene matches. As DNA, the CDR3 is TGTGCCAGTAGTGGGACAGGGACGTACAATGAGCAGTTCTTC. It encodes CASSGTGTYNEQFF.